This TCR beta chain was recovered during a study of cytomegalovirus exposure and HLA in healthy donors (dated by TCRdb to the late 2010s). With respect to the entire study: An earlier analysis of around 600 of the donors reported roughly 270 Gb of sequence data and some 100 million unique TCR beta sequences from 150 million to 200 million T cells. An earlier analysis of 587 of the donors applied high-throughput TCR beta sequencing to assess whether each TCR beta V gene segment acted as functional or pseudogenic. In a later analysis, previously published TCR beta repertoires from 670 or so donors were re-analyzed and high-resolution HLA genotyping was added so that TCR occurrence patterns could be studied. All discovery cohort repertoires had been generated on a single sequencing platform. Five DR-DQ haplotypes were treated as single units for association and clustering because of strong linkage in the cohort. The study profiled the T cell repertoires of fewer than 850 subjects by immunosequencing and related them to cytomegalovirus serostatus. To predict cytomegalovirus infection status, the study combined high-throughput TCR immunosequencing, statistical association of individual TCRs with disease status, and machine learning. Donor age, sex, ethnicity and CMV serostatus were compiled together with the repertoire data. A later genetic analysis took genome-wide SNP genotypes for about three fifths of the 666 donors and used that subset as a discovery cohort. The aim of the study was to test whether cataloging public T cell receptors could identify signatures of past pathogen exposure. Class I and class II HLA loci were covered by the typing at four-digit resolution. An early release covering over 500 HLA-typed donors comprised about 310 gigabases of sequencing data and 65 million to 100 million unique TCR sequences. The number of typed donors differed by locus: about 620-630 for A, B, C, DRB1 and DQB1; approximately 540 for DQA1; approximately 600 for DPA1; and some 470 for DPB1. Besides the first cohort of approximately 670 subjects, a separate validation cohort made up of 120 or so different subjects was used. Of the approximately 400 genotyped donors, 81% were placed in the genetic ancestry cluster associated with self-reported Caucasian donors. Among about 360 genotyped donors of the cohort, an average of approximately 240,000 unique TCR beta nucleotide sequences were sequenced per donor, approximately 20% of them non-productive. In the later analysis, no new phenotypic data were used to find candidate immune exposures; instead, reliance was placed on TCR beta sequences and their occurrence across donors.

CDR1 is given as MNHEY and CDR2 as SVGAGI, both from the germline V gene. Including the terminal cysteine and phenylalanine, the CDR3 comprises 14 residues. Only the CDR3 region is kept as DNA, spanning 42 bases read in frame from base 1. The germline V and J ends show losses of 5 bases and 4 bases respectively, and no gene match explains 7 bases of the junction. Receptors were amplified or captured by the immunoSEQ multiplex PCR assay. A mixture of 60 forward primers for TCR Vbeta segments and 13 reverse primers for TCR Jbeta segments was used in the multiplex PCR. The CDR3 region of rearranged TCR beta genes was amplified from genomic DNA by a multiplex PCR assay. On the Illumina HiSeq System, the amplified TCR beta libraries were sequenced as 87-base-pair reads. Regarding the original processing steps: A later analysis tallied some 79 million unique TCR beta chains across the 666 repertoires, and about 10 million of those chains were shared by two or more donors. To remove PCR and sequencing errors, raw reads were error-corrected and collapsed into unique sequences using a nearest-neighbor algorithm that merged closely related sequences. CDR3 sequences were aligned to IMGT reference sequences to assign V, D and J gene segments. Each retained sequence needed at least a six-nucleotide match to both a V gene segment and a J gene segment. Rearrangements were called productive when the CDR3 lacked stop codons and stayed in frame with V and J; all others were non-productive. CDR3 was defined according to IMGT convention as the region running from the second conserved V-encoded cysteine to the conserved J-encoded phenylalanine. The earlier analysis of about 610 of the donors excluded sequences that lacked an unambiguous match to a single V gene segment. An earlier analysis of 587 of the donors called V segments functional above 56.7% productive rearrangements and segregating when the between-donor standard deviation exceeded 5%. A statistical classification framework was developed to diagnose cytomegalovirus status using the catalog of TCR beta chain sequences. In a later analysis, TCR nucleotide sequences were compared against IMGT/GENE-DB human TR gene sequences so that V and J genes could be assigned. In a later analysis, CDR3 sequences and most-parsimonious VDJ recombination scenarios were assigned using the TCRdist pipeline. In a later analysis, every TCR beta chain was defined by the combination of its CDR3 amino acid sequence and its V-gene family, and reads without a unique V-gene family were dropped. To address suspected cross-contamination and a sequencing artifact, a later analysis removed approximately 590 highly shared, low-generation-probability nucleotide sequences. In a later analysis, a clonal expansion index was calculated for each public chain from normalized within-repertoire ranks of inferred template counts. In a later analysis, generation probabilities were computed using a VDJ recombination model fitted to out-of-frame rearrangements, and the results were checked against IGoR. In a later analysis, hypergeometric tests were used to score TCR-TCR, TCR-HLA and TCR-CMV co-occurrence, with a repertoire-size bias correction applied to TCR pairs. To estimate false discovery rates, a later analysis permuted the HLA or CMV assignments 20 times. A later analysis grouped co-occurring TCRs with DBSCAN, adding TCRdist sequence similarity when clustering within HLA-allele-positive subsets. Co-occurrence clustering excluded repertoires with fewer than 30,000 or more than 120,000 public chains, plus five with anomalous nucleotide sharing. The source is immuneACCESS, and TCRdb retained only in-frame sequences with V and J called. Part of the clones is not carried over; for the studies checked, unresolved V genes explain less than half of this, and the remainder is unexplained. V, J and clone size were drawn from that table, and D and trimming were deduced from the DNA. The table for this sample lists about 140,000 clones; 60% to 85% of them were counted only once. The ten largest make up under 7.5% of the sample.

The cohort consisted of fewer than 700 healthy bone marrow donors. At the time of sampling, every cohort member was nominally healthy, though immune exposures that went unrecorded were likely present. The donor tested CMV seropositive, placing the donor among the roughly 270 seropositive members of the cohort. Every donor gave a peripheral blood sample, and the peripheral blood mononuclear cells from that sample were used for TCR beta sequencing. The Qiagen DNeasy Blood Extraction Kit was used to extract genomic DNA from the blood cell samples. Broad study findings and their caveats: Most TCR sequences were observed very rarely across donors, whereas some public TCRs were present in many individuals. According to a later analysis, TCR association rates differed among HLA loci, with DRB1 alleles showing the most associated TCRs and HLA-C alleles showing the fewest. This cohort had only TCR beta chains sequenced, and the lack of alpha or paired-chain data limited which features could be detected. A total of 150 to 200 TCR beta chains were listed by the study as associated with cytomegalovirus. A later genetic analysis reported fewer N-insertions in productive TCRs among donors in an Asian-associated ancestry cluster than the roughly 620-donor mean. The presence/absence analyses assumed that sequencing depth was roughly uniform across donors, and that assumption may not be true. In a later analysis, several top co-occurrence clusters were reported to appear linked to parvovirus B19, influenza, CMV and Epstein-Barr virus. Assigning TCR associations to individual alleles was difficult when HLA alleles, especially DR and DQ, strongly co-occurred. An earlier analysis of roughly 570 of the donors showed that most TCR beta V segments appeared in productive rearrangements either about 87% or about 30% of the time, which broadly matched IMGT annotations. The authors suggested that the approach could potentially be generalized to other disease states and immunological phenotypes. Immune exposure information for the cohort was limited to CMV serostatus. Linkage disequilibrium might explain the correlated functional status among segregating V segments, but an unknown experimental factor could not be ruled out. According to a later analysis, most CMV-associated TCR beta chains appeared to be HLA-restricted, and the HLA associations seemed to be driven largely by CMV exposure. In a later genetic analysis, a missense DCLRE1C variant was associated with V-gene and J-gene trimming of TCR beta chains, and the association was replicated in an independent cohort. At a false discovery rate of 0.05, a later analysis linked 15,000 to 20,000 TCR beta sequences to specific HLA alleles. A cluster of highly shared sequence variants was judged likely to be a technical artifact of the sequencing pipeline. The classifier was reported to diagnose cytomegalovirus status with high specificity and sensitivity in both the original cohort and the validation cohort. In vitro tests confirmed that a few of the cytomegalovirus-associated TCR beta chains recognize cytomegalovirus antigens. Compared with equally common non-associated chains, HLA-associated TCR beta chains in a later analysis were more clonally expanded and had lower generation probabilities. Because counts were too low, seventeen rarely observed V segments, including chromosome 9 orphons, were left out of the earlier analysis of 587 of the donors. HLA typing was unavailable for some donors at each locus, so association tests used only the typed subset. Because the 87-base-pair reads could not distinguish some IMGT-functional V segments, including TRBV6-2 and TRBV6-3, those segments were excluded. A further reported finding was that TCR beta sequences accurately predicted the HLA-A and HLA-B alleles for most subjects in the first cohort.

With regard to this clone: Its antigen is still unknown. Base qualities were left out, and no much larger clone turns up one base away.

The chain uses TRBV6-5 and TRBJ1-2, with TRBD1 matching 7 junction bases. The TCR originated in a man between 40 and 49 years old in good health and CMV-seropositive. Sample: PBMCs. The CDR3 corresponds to CASSVPDRAYGYTF. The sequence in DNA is TGTGCCAGCAGTGTCCCTGACAGGGCCTATGGCTACACCTTC.